The next 13 T cell receptor beta chains were all read from a single sample in a study of blood T cell repertoires in COVID-19. TCRdb's table, derived via immunoSEQ multiplex PCR, lists solely in-frame clones and lacks some. The table lists 95,000 to 100,000 clones, 85% of them singletons. The sequencing input was peripheral blood. Source of these receptors: a woman in her sixties or seventies with active or convalescent COVID-19.

The chain employs TRBV28 and TRBJ2-6; D is undetermined. The V gene's germline CDR1 is MDHEN and CDR2 SYDVKM. This CDR3 comprises 13 residues. The V gene lost 5 bases and the J gene lost 3 bases, with 5 bases spanning the gap. The CDR3 nucleotides read TGTGCCAGCAGTGATAGTGGGGCCAACGTCCTGACTTTC. It codes for CASSDSGANVLTF.

The chain combines TRBV11-3 with TRBJ1-1; maybe TRBD1 (5 bases). The germline CDR1 and CDR2 sequences are SGHNT and YENEEA. The CDR3 extends over 14 amino acids. V was clipped by 3 bases and J by 1 base, with 9 bases between them. CDR3 residues: CASSFGAANTEAFF. The CDR3 region has the DNA TGTGCCAGCAGCTTTGGGGCCGCGAACACTGAAGCTTTCTTT.

This rearrangement joins TRBV19 to TRBJ1-2; D is possibly TRBD1 (6 bases). The germline V gene has CDR1 LNHDA and CDR2 SQIVND (reference sequence). Trimming took off 3 bases at V and 3 bases at J, with 11 bases between the two ends. This CDR3 is 14 amino acids long. In nucleotides, the CDR3 is TGTGCCAGTAGTATCTTTAAGGGGGACTATGGCTACACCTTC. Translating gives CASSIFKGDYGYTF.

The J gene is TRBJ1-5, the V gene TRBV7-2; D might be TRBD1 (5 bases). Per the germline V gene, CDR1 is SGHTA and CDR2 is FQGNSA. CDR3 length equals 16 residues. Trimming cost V 2 bases and J 0 bases, with 11 bases left between them. In DNA, the CDR3 is TGTGCCAGCAGCTTATTTGCCAGGGATAGCAATCAGCCCCAGCATTTT. It specifies CASSLFARDSNQPQHF.

V gene TRBV5-6 combines with J gene TRBJ1-5; the D gene is possibly TRBD1 (5 bases). CDR3 length equals 15 residues. V was pared by 2 bases and J by 7 bases, with 16 bases between. From germline, CDR1 is SGHDT and CDR2 YYEEEE. The CDR3 here is CASSFGTFKGQPQHF. The CDR3 coding sequence is TGTGCCAGCAGCTTCGGGACTTTTAAAGGACAGCCCCAGCATTTT.

J is TRBJ2-7 and V is TRBV2; possible D gene TRBD2, 6 bases. The CDR3 sequence is 14 residues long. The germline CDR1 and CDR2 sequences are SNHLY and FYNNEI. V shed 6 bases and J shed 0 bases, with 12 bases lying between them. CDR3 in amino acids: CASRGGGSSYEQYF. The CDR3, as DNA: TGTGCCAGCAGGGGGGGTGGATCCTCCTACGAGCAGTACTTC.

V usage is TRBV7-8 and J usage is TRBJ2-7, with 8 nucleotides matching TRBD1. With V trimmed by 3 bases and J by 2 bases, 6 bases remained unmatched. CDR3 length: 15 residues. Germline-derived CDR1 and CDR2 are SGHVS and FQNEAQ. The CDR3 DNA is TGTGCCAGCAGCTTCAGACGGGACAGGCCCTACGAGCAGTACTTC. Protein: CASSFRRDRPYEQYF.

This chain connects TRBV6-6 to TRBJ1-3, with no clear D. Germline loops: CDR1 MNHNY, CDR2 SVGAGI (reference sequence). CDR3 size: 16 residues. Trimming pared 2 bases from V and 0 bases from J, leaving 11 bases between. CDR3 nucleotides: TGTGCCAGCAGTTACGGGAATCGGGGCTCTGGAAACACCATATATTTT. Amino acids: CASSYGNRGSGNTIYF.

About this clone itself: The junction shows a germline mismatch at one end, possibly a read error. This chain links TRBV7-8 with TRBJ2-1; 13 bases align to TRBD2. From germline, CDR1 is SGHVS and CDR2 FQNEAQ. This CDR3 is built from 18 residues. For the CDR3, the DNA is TGTGCCAGCAGATTAGCCATCCGACTAGCGGGAGGCCGTCAAGAGCAGTTCTTC. Translated: CASRLAIRLAGGRQEQFF.

This chain uses TRBV5-1 with TRBJ2-7, with TRBD1 matching 9 bases. The V gene end was trimmed by 4 bases and the J gene end by 4 bases; junction bases not matched to a gene: 9. The CDR3 consists of 15 residues. Germline V gives CDR1 SGHRS, CDR2 YFSETQ. The CDR3 region is CASSDPRGQGYEQYF. Here the CDR3 DNA reads TGCGCCAGCAGCGACCCCCGGGGACAGGGTTACGAGCAGTACTTC.

This chain connects TRBV27 to TRBJ2-2; no firm D call. This CDR3 region has 13 residues. V lost 6 bases and J lost 6, with 11 bases in between. Germline CDR1 MNHEY, CDR2 SMNVEV (reference sequence). CDR3 sequence: CASSQVEAGELFF. CDR3 in DNA: TGTGCCAGCAGCCAAGTCGAGGCCGGGGAGCTGTTTTTT.

This clone was observed once. The chain joins TRBV7-2 to TRBJ2-2, with 9 bases aligning to TRBD1. From germline, CDR1 is SGHTA and CDR2 FQGNSA. The CDR3 consists of 15 residues. Trimming at V came to 3 bases and at J to 6 bases, leaving 5 bases not matched to a gene. The CDR3 here is CASSLGQGGSGELFF. The DNA of the CDR3 is TGTGCCAGCAGCTTGGGACAGGGAGGGTCCGGGGAGCTGTTTTTT.

This chain connects TRBV6-5 to TRBJ2-7; 8 bases fit TRBD2. This CDR3 contains 14 residues. Germline V lookup: CDR1 MNHEY, CDR2 SVGAGI. The J segment lost 5 bases and the V segment lost 6 bases, leaving 9 bases of the junction unmatched. The CDR3 loop is CASRQSGRSDEQYF. The DNA for the CDR3 is TGTGCCAGCAGACAGAGCGGGAGATCCGACGAGCAGTACTTC.